These T cell receptor beta chains were read from a single sample in a study of cytomegalovirus exposure and HLA in healthy donors. The repertoire was sequenced with immunoSEQ multiplex PCR; TCRdb's copy has only in-frame clones and lacks some. The sample lists 250,000 to 350,000 clones, roughly 90% occurring once. Sample: PBMCs. Source of these receptors: a woman in her late teens or twenties in good health and CMV-seronegative. The CDR3 runs from the conserved cysteine through the conserved F or W. Each record gives: V gene, D gene, J gene, clone size, CDR3 DNA, CDR3 protein. The D gene is left open where the match is weak. Clone size is not always given. Where it is, it says once, few, many or a class for expanded clones.

TRBV7-8,NA,TRBJ1-1,NA,TGTGCCAGCAGCTTATATGTTGGAGGCCCAACCACTGAAGCTTTCTTT,CASSLYVGGPTTEAFF
TRBV2,NA,TRBJ1-1,NA,TGTGCCAGCCTACTCGAGGATGAAGCTTTCTTT,CASLLEDEAFF
TRBV6-6,NA,TRBJ2-7,NA,TGTGCCAGCACCCAGGTAAAGATCACCTACGAGCAGTACTTC,CASTQVKITYEQYF
TRBV19,TRBD1,TRBJ1-5,NA,TGTGCCAGTAGTTCATCCGGGACAGGGTTTCAGCCCCAGCATTTT,CASSSSGTGFQPQHF
TRBV9,TRBD1,TRBJ1-2,once,TGTGCCAGCACCCGCATGACAGGGGACTATGGCTACACCTTC,CASTRMTGDYGYTF
TRBV7-8,NA,TRBJ1-1,NA,TGTGCCAGCAGCTTAAATCCCCGGGACACTGAAGCTTTCTTT,CASSLNPRDTEAFF
TRBV7-8,TRBD1,TRBJ2-2,NA,TGTGCCAGCAGCTCAGGGGGACAGATGACCGGGGAGCTGTTTTTT,CASSSGGQMTGELFF
TRBV5-1,NA,TRBJ1-1,NA,TGCGCCAGCTCCGCCCTGTCAACAGGGAACACTGAAGCTTTCTTT,CASSALSTGNTEAFF
TRBV2,NA,TRBJ2-5,NA,TGTGCCAGCACAGGTGGGCTCCAAGAGACCCAGTACTTC,CASTGGLQETQYF
TRBV9,NA,TRBJ1-2,NA,TGTGCCAGCAGCGGGTTCGACCGGGACATCTATGGCTACACCTTC,CASSGFDRDIYGYTF
TRBV29-1,NA,TRBJ1-2,NA,TGCAGCGTGACAAGGGGGTCTGGAGTCAACTATGGCTACACCTTC,CSVTRGSGVNYGYTF
TRBV20-1,NA,TRBJ2-1,once,TGCAGTGCCCTTTACGGTGAGCAGTTCTTC,CSALYGEQFF
TRBV5-1,NA,TRBJ2-7,NA,TGCGCCAGCAGCCCTGGACGATCCGCCGCCCAGGGGGGGCAGTACTTC,CASSPGRSAAQGGQYF
TRBV7-7,TRBD1,TRBJ2-5,few,TGTGCTACCTCGGGACAGGGACGGGAGACCCAGTACTTC,CATSGQGRETQYF
TRBV10-3,NA,TRBJ2-1,NA,TGTGCCATCAGTGAGCGGACAGACGAGCAGTTCTTC,CAISERTDEQFF
TRBV4-1,TRBD1,TRBJ1-2,NA,TGCGCCAGCAGCCAAGTTCGGACAGGGGATGGCTACACCTTC,CASSQVRTGDGYTF
TRBV2,TRBD1,TRBJ1-3,NA,TGTGCCAGCAGTGAATATACGGGACAGGGGCCTGGAAACACCATATATTTT,CASSEYTGQGPGNTIYF
TRBV7-9,NA,TRBJ1-2,NA,TGTGCCAGCAGCTTACGGCAGGGGATCGACTATGGCTACACCTTC,CASSLRQGIDYGYTF
TRBV5-1,NA,TRBJ2-7,NA,TGCGCCAGCTCGACGACCCAGGGGAGTTACGAGCAGTACTTC,CASSTTQGSYEQYF
TRBV29-1,TRBD1,TRBJ2-1,NA,TGCAGCGTTACAGGGGGCGACTACAATGAGCAGTTCTTC,CSVTGGDYNEQFF